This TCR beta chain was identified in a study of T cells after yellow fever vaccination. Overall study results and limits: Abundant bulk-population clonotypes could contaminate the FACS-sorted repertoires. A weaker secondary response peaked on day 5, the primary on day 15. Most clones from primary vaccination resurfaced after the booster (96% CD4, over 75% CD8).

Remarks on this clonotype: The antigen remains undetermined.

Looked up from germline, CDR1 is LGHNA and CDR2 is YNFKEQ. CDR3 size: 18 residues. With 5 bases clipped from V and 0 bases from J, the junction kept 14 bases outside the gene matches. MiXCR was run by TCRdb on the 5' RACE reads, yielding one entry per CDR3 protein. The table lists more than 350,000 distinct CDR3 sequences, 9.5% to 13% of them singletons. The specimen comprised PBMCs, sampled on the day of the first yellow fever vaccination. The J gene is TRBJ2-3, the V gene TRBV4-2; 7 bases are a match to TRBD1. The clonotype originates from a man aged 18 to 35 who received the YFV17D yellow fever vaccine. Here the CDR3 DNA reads TGTGCCAGCAGCACAAGACAGGGTACCACACCCAGCACAGATACGCAGTATTTT. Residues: CASSTRQGTTPSTDTQYF.